The 11 T cell receptor beta chains below come from one sample, sequenced in a study of identical twins listed by TCRdb under 2016. The library was obtained by 5' RACE. The data were produced on an Illumina HiSeq 2000. TCRdb reworked the public reads: Q25 trimming with fastp, MiXCR clone assembly, productive beta chains retained. Every entry covers one CDR3 protein and lists the most common genes and DNA from its rows. The sample table shows hundreds of thousands of distinct CDR3 sequences, and roughly 20% are seen once. The ten largest account for approximately 4.3% of the sample. The data were also submitted as part of a second study, on T cells expressing NK-cell markers.

The sample comprised PBMCs. These receptors were taken from a woman younger than 35 in good health.

This clonotype was seen repeatedly, ten times or more. This rearrangement joins TRBV12-3 or TRBV12-4 to TRBJ2-7; D might be TRBD1 (7 bases). Trimming pared 1 base from V and 2 bases from J, leaving 12 bases between. This CDR3 spans 15 amino acids. CDR3 sequence: CASSLGQGGTYEQYF. As DNA, the CDR3 is TGTGCCAGCAGTTTAGGCCAGGGGGGAACCTACGAGCAGTACTTC.

The chain joins TRBV20-1 to TRBJ2-6; D is uncertain. The CDR3 spans 14 residues. V lost 5 bases, J lost 1 base, and 9 bases lay in between. The V gene's germline CDR1 is DFQATT and CDR2 SNEGSKA (reference sequence). The CDR3 DNA reads TGCAGTGCTCCGTCCTTTTCTGGGGCCAACGTCCTGACTTTC. Translated, it gives CSAPSFSGANVLTF.

The chain uses TRBV3-1 and TRBJ2-7; TRBD1 might be the D (6 bases). Germline CDR1 reads LGHDT; CDR2 reads YNNKEL (reference sequence). V gave up 4 bases and J gave up 3 bases, with 16 bases separating them. This CDR3 contains 15 residues. CDR3 nucleotide sequence: TGTGCCAGCAGCCTTTTTCACTTGGGACACTACGAGCAGTACTTC. It is translated as CASSLFHLGHYEQYF.

V and J are TRBV5-1 and TRBJ2-1, with 8 bases matching TRBD2. Unmatched junction bases numbered 6, after V lost 1 base and J lost 6 bases. Germline-derived CDR1 and CDR2 are SGHRS and YFSETQ. The CDR3 is 15 amino acids. The CDR3 DNA reads as TGCGCCAGCAGCTTGCGCCCGGGGGGGGCCAATGAGCAGTTCTTC. Its translation is CASSLRPGGANEQFF.

Ten or more counts support this clonotype. The chain links TRBV18 to TRBJ2-3; TRBD1 might be the D (6 bases). Germline values: CDR1 KGHSH, CDR2 LQKENI. The CDR3 loop spans 15 amino acids. Deletions cut 0 bases from V and 5 bases from J, with 12 bases between. Written as DNA, the CDR3 is TGTGCCAGCTCACCACCGTCAGGGGCGTTAGATACGCAGTATTTT. Translating gives CASSPPSGALDTQYF.

The chain combines TRBV3-1 with TRBJ1-2, with D hard to call. Trimming took off 2 bases at V and 7 bases at J, with 14 bases between the two ends. The germline V gene encodes CDR1 LGHDT and CDR2 YNNKEL (reference sequence). The length of the CDR3 is 14 residues. DNA for the CDR3: TGTGCCAGCAGCCAAAGGAGGGTCAGTAGTGGCTACACCTTC. Residues: CASSQRRVSSGYTF.

This clonotype was counted only a few times. The chain recombines TRBV20-1 with TRBJ2-7, with a weak D call TRBD2 (6 bases). From germline, CDR1 is DFQATT and CDR2 SNEGSKA (reference sequence). This CDR3 contains 13 residues. The V end was cut by 3 bases, the J end by 0 bases, with 9 bases between. CDR3 coding DNA: TGCAGTGCTAGCGTTAGCGGCTCCTACGAGCAGTACTTC. Translating gives CSASVSGSYEQYF.

This clonotype appeared a few times. The chain has TRBV20-1 and TRBJ2-1; D is undetermined. The CDR3 sequence is 12 residues long. V was shortened by 5 bases and J by 3 bases, with 8 bases between the two germline ends. Germline V CDR1 and CDR2: DFQATT, SNEGSKA (reference sequence). CDR3 protein: CSARPNYNEQFF. CDR3 nucleotide sequence: TGCAGTGCTCGTCCAAACTACAATGAGCAGTTCTTC.

The CDR3 protein is CSARVGTLVEQYF. In DNA, the CDR3 is TGCAGTGCTAGAGTCGGGACCCTTGTCGAGCAGTACTTC. This chain links TRBV20-1 with TRBJ2-7, with D perhaps given as TRBD1 or TRBD2 (5 bases each). Per germline, CDR1 DFQATT and CDR2 SNEGSKA (reference sequence). This CDR3 contains 13 residues. V gave up 1 base and J gave up 6 bases, with 13 bases separating them.

The chain couples TRBV10-1 to TRBJ1-1, with TRBD1 as a possible D gene (6 bases). The germline V gene encodes CDR1 WNHNN and CDR2 SYGVQD (reference sequence). There are 13 residues in the CDR3. V dropped 2 bases and J dropped 6 bases, with 10 bases sitting between them. CDR3 bases: TGCGCCAGCAGTGAGAGGCAGGGGTCTGAAGCTTTCTTT. This sequence encodes CASSERQGSEAFF.

V usage is TRBV5-1 and J usage is TRBJ2-7, with D possibly matching TRBD1 (6 bases). This CDR3 comprises 14 residues. The germline V and J ends were trimmed by 6 bases and 5 bases, with 18 bases remaining between them. Germline CDR1 SGHRS, CDR2 YFSETQ. The CDR3 protein is CASNTGTSRNEQYF. The CDR3 DNA follows: TGCGCCAGCAATACAGGGACAAGTCGGAACGAGCAGTACTTC.